This T cell receptor beta chain was sequenced for a study of OX40 agonist ivuxolimab in advanced cancers. Trimming at V came to 3 bases and at J to 1 base, leaving 4 bases not matched to a gene. The germline CDR1 and CDR2 sequences are SGHRS and YFSETQ. This CDR3 comprises 15 residues. Comments on this clone: What it binds is unknown.

The protocol was immunoSEQ multiplex PCR, while the TCRdb copy is restricted to in-frame clones and leaves out a portion. In the table there are almost 50,000 clones, under 90% of which are singletons. Study results and limitations: Low normalized T-cell clonal expansion was also seen in some nonresponders.

Sequencing used CD4+ or CD8+ T cells sorted from blood, obtained in a trial of the OX40 agonist ivuxolimab. The TCR sequence derives from an adult with an advanced solid tumor such as melanoma, head and neck, liver or kidney cancer. This chain joins TRBV5-1 and TRBJ2-5, with TRBD1 matching over 9 bases. This CDR3 reads CASSWGQGSQETQYF. CDR3 nucleotides: TGCGCCAGCAGCTGGGGACAGGGTAGCCAAGAGACCCAGTACTTC.